Following are 8 T cell receptor beta chains from one sample sequenced in a study of blood T cell repertoires in COVID-19. Produced via immunoSEQ multiplex PCR; TCRdb's table is partial and in-frame only. The repertoire holds 140,000 to 150,000 clones, with 84% as singletons. The specimen sequenced was PBMCs or T cells enriched from blood (not recorded which). These receptors originate from a woman in her forties or fifties who had been exposed to COVID-19.

This clone has a handful of counts. The chain joins TRBV21-1 to TRBJ1-5. TRBV21-1 is flagged as a pseudogene. This CDR3 region has 19 residues. DNA of the CDR3: TGTGCCAGCAGCACCCTCCTCGAGGCGGGAGAAGGAAGCAATCAGCCCCAGCATTTT. Translated, it gives CASSTLLEAGEGSNQPQHF.

V is TRBV30 and J is TRBJ2-1; D is unresolved. Trimming took 0 bases from V and 4 from J, leaving 7 bases between them. Looked up from germline, CDR1 is GTSNPN and CDR2 is SVGIG (reference sequence). CDR3 size: 13 residues. This CDR3 is CAWSVNRYNEQFF. The CDR3 DNA reads TGTGCCTGGAGTGTAAATCGGTACAATGAGCAGTTCTTC.

The chain is built from TRBV7-2 and TRBJ1-3, with D perhaps matching TRBD1 (5 bases). This CDR3 is 14 amino acids long. Germline-derived CDR1 and CDR2 are SGHTA and FQGNSA. V gave up 5 bases and J gave up 0 bases, with 8 bases separating them. CDR3 sequence (DNA): TGTGCCAGCAGCCCCGGGGGCTCTGGAAACACCATATATTTT. Translation: CASSPGGSGNTIYF.

This rearrangement joins TRBV9 to TRBJ1-3; D gene uncertain. Germline V lookup: CDR1 SGDLS, CDR2 YYNGEE. The V end was cut by 5 bases, the J end by 2 bases, with 8 bases between. The CDR3 runs to 13 residues. The CDR3 sequence: CASSTDAGNTIYF. DNA of the CDR3: TGTGCCAGCAGTACAGACGCTGGAAACACCATATATTTT.

The rearrangement joins TRBV6-5 to TRBJ1-4, with D tentatively TRBD1 (5 bases). Germline assignment: CDR1 MNHEY and CDR2 SVGAGI. V was trimmed by 5 bases and J by 7 bases, leaving 5 bases between them. The CDR3 is 11 residues long. This CDR3 reads CASSRGEKLFF. The CDR3 nucleotides are TGTGCCAGCAGTAGGGGTGAAAAACTGTTTTTT.

V and J are TRBV7-8 and TRBJ2-1, with D hard to call. Germline-derived CDR1 and CDR2 are SGHVS and FQNEAQ. The CDR3 spans 12 residues. V was clipped by 2 bases and J by 15 bases, with 14 bases between them. CDR3 bases: TGTGCCAGCAGCTTACTCCTAGGAGCTCCGTTCTTC. The encoded protein is CASSLLLGAPFF.

This clone came up once. The chain recombines TRBV7-9 with TRBJ1-1; D unclear. This CDR3 has 18 residues. Trimming removed 10 bases at V and 0 bases at J, with 27 bases between. Per the germline V gene, CDR1 is SEHNR and CDR2 is FQNEAQ (reference sequence). For the CDR3, the DNA is TGTGCCAACACCCCGTCGGCAGACATCACCATCATGAACACTGAAGCTTTCTTT. Protein product: CANTPSADITIMNTEAFF.

V is TRBV2 and J is TRBJ2-3; 11 nucleotides match TRBD2. The CDR3 runs to 14 residues. Germline trimming cut 8 bases from V and 3 bases from J; bases unmatched to any gene: 4. CDR1 is SNHLY, CDR2 FYNNEI, per germline. CDR3 bases: TGTGCCAGCTATCGACTAGCGGGGACAGATACGCAGTATTTT. The encoded protein is CASYRLAGTDTQYF.